This paragraph reports one T cell receptor (beta chain). The antigen remains undetermined. The record originates from a study of cytomegalovirus exposure and HLA in healthy donors. Germline CDR1 and CDR2: SGHVS and FNYEAQ. The CDR3 has 16 residues. The V gene end was trimmed by 1 base and the J gene end by 2 bases; junction bases not matched to a gene: 6. Use of 60 Vbeta and 13 Jbeta primers characterized the PCR. The repertoire was sequenced with immunoSEQ multiplex PCR; TCRdb's copy has only in-frame clones and lacks some. This sample has 200,000 or so clones; approximately 87% occur once, and the top ten carry 1.3%. Study-level points and caveats: A classifier reportedly called cytomegalovirus status with high sensitivity and specificity. Later analysis associated a missense DCLRE1C variant with TCR beta V- and J-gene trimming. Many donors carried some public TCRs, although rarity characterized most TCR sequences. The listing of 160 or so TCR beta chains classed them as cytomegalovirus-associated.

This TCR derives from a man between 25 and 39 years old in good health and CMV-seronegative. Sequenced input: PBMCs. The J gene is TRBJ2-7, the V gene TRBV7-6; 9 bases agree with TRBD1. DNA of the CDR3: TGTGCCAGCAGCTTAGGGGGGGGGACAGGGACCTACGAGCAGTACTTC. This translates into CASSLGGGTGTYEQYF.